What follows are 13 T cell receptor beta chains derived from one specimen sequenced in a study of T cell responses to AZD1222 COVID-19 vaccine. Clones were sequenced by immunoSEQ multiplex PCR, and TCRdb holds only the in-frame ones, with some missing. The sample has 180,000 or so clones; 94% are singletons. Sequenced material: peripheral blood, taken on day 0 of AZD1222 vaccination. The receptors derive from an adult in good health.

V and J are TRBV29-1 and TRBJ2-3; 9 bases map to TRBD1. In germline, CDR1 is SQVTM, CDR2 ANQGSEA. The CDR3 contains 16 residues. With 0 bases clipped from V and 4 bases from J, the junction kept 8 bases outside the gene matches. The CDR3 DNA reads TGCAGCGTTGAAGATCTAGGGACAGGGCGCGCAGATACGCAGTATTTT. Translated: CSVEDLGTGRADTQYF.

This chain uses TRBV5-5 with TRBJ2-5, with 12 bases aligning to TRBD2. Losses at the gene ends were 1 base for V and 1 base for J; bases not matched to a gene: 5. The CDR3 contains 17 residues. Germline V gene data show CDR1 as SGHKS and CDR2 as YYEKEE (reference sequence). CDR3 sequence (DNA): TGTGCCAGCAGCTTGTCGACTAGCGGGAGAGGCCAAGAGACCCAGTACTTC. Translation: CASSLSTSGRGQETQYF.

The chain recombines TRBV19 with TRBJ1-1; perhaps TRBD1 as D (5 bases). V lost 4 bases, J lost 4 bases, and 10 bases lay in between. Germline CDR1 reads LNHDA; CDR2 reads SQIVND (reference sequence). The CDR3 spans 13 residues. CDR3 sequence: CASSTGRGTEAFF. CDR3 coding DNA: TGTGCCAGTAGTACAGGGAGGGGCACTGAAGCTTTCTTT.

The rearrangement joins TRBV2 to TRBJ2-1; TRBD1 agrees at 8 bases. Germline loops: CDR1 SNHLY, CDR2 FYNNEI. The CDR3 covers 12 residues. Germline trimming cut 11 bases from V and 6 bases from J; bases unmatched to any gene: 6. In nucleotides, the CDR3 is TGTGCCGGTAATCAGGGGGCCAATGAGCAGTTCTTC. Encoded protein: CAGNQGANEQFF.

This chain joins TRBV7-8 and TRBJ2-7, with D unclear. The CDR3 sequence is 14 residues long. CDR1 SGHVS and CDR2 FQNEAQ come from the germline V gene. V lost 0 bases to trimming and J lost 0 bases, with 6 bases between them. The CDR3 DNA is TGTGCCAGCAGCTTAGCGACCGCCTCCTACGAGCAGTACTTC. Its protein is CASSLATASYEQYF. Together with reference TRBV7-8 and TRBJ2-7, the CDR3 gives the full variable domain: GAGVSQSPRYKVAKRGQDVALRCDPISGHVSLFWYQQALGQGPEFLTYFQNEAQLDKSGLPSDRFFAERPEGSVSTLKIQRTQQEDSAVYLCASSLATASYEQYFGPGTRLTVT.

The chain combines TRBV25-1 with TRBJ1-2; TRBD1 is a possible D gene (6 bases). Per the germline V gene, CDR1 is MGHDK and CDR2 is SYGVNS. V gave up 0 bases and J gave up 6 bases, with 14 bases separating them. The length of the CDR3 is 15 residues. In DNA form, the CDR3 reads TGTGCCAGCAGTGAATATAACAGGGAGATGCATGGCTACACCTTC. Translating gives CASSEYNREMHGYTF.

CDR3 residues: CASSLVNYGYTF. The CDR3 nucleotides read TGTGCCAGCAGTTTAGTCAACTATGGCTACACCTTC. This chain connects TRBV12-3 or TRBV12-4 to TRBJ1-2; D is unclear. CDR3 length: 12 residues. V was shortened by 1 base and J by 2 bases, with 2 bases between the two germline ends.

The chain recombines TRBV7-6 with TRBJ2-2, with 7 bases aligning to TRBD2. Germline V lookup: CDR1 SGHVS, CDR2 FNYEAQ. The CDR3 is 16 amino acids. The V and J ends lost 5 bases and 3 bases, in that order; junction bases with no gene match: 9. The CDR3 region has the DNA TGTGCCAGCAGCCCCTGGGGGGGACCGGACACCGGGGAGCTGTTTTTT. Translating gives CASSPWGGPDTGELFF.

The V call is TRBV5-1, the J call TRBJ1-2; no clear D. The V and J ends lost 3 bases and 2 bases respectively, with 8 bases between them. CDR3 length equals 13 residues. Looked up from germline, CDR1 is SGHRS and CDR2 is YFSETQ. This CDR3 reads CASSYDGNYGYTF. The CDR3, as DNA: TGCGCCAGCAGCTATGACGGGAACTATGGCTACACCTTC.

This chain joins TRBV5-4 and TRBJ2-3; the match to TRBD1 covers 8 bases. Germline CDR1 and CDR2: SGHNT and YYREEE (reference sequence). The CDR3 has 15 amino acids. V shed 2 bases, J shed 1 base, and the junction held 3 bases outside the gene matches. The CDR3 is CASSLVGQGTDTQYF. Written as DNA, the CDR3 is TGTGCCAGCAGCTTAGTGGGACAGGGCACAGATACGCAGTATTTT.

The V and J genes are TRBV3-1 (or the pseudogene TRBV3-2) and TRBJ1-1, with 8 bases fitting TRBD1. The CDR3 loop spans 14 amino acids. CDR1 and CDR2 from the germline V gene are LGHDT and YNNKEL (reference sequence). Germline trimming cut 4 bases from V and 5 bases from J; bases unmatched to any gene: 6. The chain's CDR3 is CASSPLRTGTEAFF. The CDR3 DNA reads TGTGCCAGCAGCCCTTTACGGACAGGGACTGAAGCTTTCTTT.

The V and J genes are TRBV5-4 and TRBJ2-3; TRBD1 agrees at 7 bases. Trimming at V came to 4 bases and at J to 3 bases, leaving 11 bases not matched to a gene. The CDR3 contains 16 residues. In germline, CDR1 is SGHNT, CDR2 YYREEE (reference sequence). In DNA form, the CDR3 reads TGTGCCAGCAGCCGCAATACAGGGGCCTCAACAGATACGCAGTATTTT. This encodes CASSRNTGASTDTQYF.

The chain combines TRBV5-1 with TRBJ2-1; the D is unclear. CDR3 size: 16 residues. V was shortened by 0 bases and J by 6 bases, with 16 bases between the two germline ends. Germline assignment: CDR1 SGHRS and CDR2 YFSETQ. The DNA for the CDR3 is TGCGCCAGCAGCTTGGGCTCCCTAACCGGTCGCAATGAGCAGTTCTTC. It encodes CASSLGSLTGRNEQFF. Using reference TRBV5-1 and TRBJ2-1 for the parts outside the CDR3, the full variable domain is KAGVTQTPRYLIKTRGQQVTLSCSPISGHRSVSWYQQTPGQGLQFLFEYFSETQRNKGNFPGRFSGRQFSNSRSEMNVSTLELGDSALYLCASSLGSLTGRNEQFFGPGTRLTVL.